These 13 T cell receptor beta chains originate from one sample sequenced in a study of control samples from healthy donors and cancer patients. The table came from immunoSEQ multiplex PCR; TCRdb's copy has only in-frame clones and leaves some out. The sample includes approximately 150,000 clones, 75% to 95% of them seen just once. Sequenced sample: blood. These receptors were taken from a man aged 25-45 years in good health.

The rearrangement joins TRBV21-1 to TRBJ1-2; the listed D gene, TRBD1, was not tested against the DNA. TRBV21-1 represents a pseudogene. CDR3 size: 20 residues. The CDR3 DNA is TGTGCCAGCAGTAAACCAGACAGGGCCTCTCTATACAAAAATAACTATGGCTACACCTTC. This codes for CASSKPDRASLYKNNYGYTF.

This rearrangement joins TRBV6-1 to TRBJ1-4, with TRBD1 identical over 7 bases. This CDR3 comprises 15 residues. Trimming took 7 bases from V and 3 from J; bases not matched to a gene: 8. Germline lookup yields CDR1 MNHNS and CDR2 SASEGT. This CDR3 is CASTNPGTANEKLFF. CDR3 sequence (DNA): TGTGCCAGCACTAACCCCGGGACAGCTAATGAAAAACTGTTTTTT.

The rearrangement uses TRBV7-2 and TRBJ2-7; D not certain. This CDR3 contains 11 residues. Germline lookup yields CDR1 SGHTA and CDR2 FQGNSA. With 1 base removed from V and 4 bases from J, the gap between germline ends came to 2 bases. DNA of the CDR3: TGTGCCAGCAGCTTAGATTACGAGCAGTACTTC. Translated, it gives CASSLDYEQYF.

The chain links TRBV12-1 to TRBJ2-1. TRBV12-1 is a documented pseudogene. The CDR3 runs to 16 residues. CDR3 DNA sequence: TGTGCCAGCAGCCGCCGGTCTTCGCCACCCAGCAATGAGCAGTTCTTC. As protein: CASSRRSSPPSNEQFF.

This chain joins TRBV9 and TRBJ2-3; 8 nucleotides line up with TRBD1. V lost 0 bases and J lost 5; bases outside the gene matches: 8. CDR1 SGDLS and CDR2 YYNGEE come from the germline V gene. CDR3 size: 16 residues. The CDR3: CASSVGAGGAQDTQYF. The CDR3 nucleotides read TGTGCCAGCAGCGTAGGAGCAGGGGGCGCGCAAGATACGCAGTATTTT.

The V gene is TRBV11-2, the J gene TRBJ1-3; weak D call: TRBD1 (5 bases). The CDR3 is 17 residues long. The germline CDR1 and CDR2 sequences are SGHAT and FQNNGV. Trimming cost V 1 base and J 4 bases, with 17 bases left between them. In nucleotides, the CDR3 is TGTGCCAGCAGCTTAGGTCCGGCGACAGAATTAGGAAACACCATATATTTT. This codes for CASSLGPATELGNTIYF.

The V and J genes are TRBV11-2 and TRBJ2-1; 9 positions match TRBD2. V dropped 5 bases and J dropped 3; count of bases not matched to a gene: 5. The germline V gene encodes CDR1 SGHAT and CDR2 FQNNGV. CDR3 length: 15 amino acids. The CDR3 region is CASSLSGGYYNEQFF. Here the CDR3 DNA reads TGTGCCAGCAGCCTAAGCGGGGGGTACTACAATGAGCAGTTCTTC.

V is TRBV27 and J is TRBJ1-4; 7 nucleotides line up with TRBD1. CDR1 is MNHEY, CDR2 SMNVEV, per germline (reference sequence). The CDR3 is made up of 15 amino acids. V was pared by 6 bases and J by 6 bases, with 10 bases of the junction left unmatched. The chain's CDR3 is CASSPVIGGHEKLFF. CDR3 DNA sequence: TGTGCCAGCAGCCCGGTGATAGGGGGCCATGAAAAACTGTTTTTT.

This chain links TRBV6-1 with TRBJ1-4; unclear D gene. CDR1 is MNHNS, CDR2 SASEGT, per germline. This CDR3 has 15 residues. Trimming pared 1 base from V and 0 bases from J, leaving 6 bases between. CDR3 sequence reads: CASSEDSSTNEKLFF. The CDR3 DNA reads TGTGCCAGCAGTGAAGACTCTTCAACTAATGAAAAACTGTTTTTT.

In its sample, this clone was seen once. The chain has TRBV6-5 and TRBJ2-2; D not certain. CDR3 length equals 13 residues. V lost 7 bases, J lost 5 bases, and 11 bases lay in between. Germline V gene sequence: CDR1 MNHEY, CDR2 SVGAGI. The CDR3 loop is CASNQLGTGELFF. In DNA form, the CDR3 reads TGTGCCAGCAATCAGCTTGGAACCGGGGAGCTGTTTTTT.

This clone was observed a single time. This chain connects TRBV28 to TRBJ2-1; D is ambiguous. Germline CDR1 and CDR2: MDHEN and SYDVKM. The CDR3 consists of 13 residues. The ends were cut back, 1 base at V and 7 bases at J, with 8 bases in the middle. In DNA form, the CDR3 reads TGTGCCAGCAGTTTATTAAACACTAATGAGCAGTTCTTC. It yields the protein CASSLLNTNEQFF.

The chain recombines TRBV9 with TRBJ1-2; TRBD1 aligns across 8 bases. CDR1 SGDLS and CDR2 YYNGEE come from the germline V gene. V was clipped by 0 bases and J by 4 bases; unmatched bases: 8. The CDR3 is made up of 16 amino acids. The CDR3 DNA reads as TGTGCCAGCAGCGTAGCCGACAGGGGTGCTTCCTATGGCTACACCTTC. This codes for CASSVADRGASYGYTF. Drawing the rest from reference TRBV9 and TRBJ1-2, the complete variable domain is DSGVTQTPKHLITATGQRVTLRCSPRSGDLSVYWYQQSLDQGLQFLIQYYNGEERAKGNILERFSAQQFPDLHSELNLSSLELGDSALYFCASSVADRGASYGYTFGSGTRLTVV.

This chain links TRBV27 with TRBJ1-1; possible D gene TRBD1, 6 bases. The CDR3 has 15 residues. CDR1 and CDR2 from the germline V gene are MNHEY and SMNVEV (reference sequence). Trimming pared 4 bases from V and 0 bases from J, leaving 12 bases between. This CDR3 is CASSSYRVLNTEAFF. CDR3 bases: TGTGCCAGCAGTTCCTACAGGGTACTGAACACTGAAGCTTTCTTT.